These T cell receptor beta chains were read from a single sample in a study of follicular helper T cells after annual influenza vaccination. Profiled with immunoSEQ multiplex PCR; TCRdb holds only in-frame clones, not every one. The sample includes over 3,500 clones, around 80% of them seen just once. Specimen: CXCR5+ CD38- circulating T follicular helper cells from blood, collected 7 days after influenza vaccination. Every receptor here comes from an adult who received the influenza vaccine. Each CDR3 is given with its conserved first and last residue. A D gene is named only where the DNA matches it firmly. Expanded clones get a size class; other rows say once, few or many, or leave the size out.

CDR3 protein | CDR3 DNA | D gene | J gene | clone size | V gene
CASSPATSSLQYF | TGTGCCAGCAGCCCCGCCACTAGTTCTCTTCAGTACTTC | - | TRBJ2-4 | - | TRBV11-3
CASSTGTQYSYEQYF | TGTGCCAGTTCGACAGGTACTCAATACTCCTACGAGCAGTACTTC | - | TRBJ2-7 | few | TRBV19
CASSSGGAASYEQYF | TGTGCCAGCAGCTCGGGTGGCGCAGCCTCCTACGAGCAGTACTTC | - | TRBJ2-7 | - | TRBV7-8
CASSFQPLLKSDTQYF | TGTGCCAGCAGTTTCCAGCCGCTATTAAAATCAGATACGCAGTATTTT | - | TRBJ2-3 | - | TRBV27
CASRGAAQETQYF | TGTGCCAGCAGGGGGGCGGCACAAGAGACCCAGTACTTC | - | TRBJ2-5 | - | TRBV6-6
CASSQGTARYEQYF | TGTGCCAGCAGCCAAGGGACAGCCCGCTACGAGCAGTACTTC | TRBD1 | TRBJ2-7 | - | TRBV11-3
CASSYSDNQETQYF | TGTGCCAGCAGTTACTCGGACAACCAAGAGACCCAGTACTTC | - | TRBJ2-5 | - | TRBV6-5
CASSESGGANTGELFF | TGCGCCAGCAGTGAGTCGGGAGGGGCGAACACCGGGGAGCTGTTTTTT | TRBD2 | TRBJ2-2 | - | TRBV10-1
CASSTTSGSSYEQYF | TGTGCCAGCAGCACCACTAGCGGAAGCTCCTACGAGCAGTACTTC | TRBD2 | TRBJ2-7 | - | TRBV6-5
CASSTSAYEQYF | TGCGCCAGCAGTACTAGCGCCTACGAGCAGTACTTC | TRBD2 | TRBJ2-7 | - | TRBV10-2
CASSNREGYTF | TGTGCCAGTAGTAACAGGGAAGGCTACACCTTC | - | TRBJ1-2 | - | TRBV19
CASANLGLSAGELFF | TGCGCCAGCGCAAATCTAGGGTTATCGGCCGGGGAGCTGTTTTTT | - | TRBJ2-2 | - | TRBV5-1
CATRASSYNEQFF | TGTGCCACCCGGGCGAGCTCCTACAATGAGCAGTTCTTC | - | TRBJ2-1 | few | TRBV6-5
CASSQDWGGEAFF | TGTGCCAGCAGCCAAGATTGGGGTGGGGAAGCTTTCTTT | - | TRBJ1-1 | - | TRBV4-2
CASSAGALNTGELFF | TGTGCCAGCAGCGCGGGAGCCCTGAACACCGGGGAGCTGTTTTTT | TRBD2 | TRBJ2-2 | - | TRBV7-9
CASSLERGRNTIYF | TGTGCCAGCAGCTTAGAACGGGGACGAAACACCATATATTTT | - | TRBJ1-3 | - | TRBV7-2
CASSGGANYGYTF | TGTGCCAGCAGTGGAGGGGCTAACTATGGCTACACCTTC | - | TRBJ1-2 | few | TRBV6-1
CASSYRGSAYEQYF | TGTGCCAGCAGTTACAGAGGCTCAGCCTACGAGCAGTACTTC | - | TRBJ2-7 | once | TRBV6-5
CASSVAPGQDYEQYF | TGTGCCAGCAGCGTAGCCCCGGGACAGGACTACGAGCAGTACTTC | TRBD1 | TRBJ2-7 | few | TRBV9